The 22 T cell receptor beta chains below were found in one sample sequenced in a study of T cell responses to AZD1222 COVID-19 vaccine. Profiling relied on immunoSEQ multiplex PCR, and the TCRdb table lists in-frame clones only, not all of them. The sample lists 25,000 to 30,000 clones; approximately 91% were seen once. Sequencing was performed on peripheral blood, taken on day 0 of AZD1222 vaccination. The receptor source for this set is an adult in good health.

The chain links TRBV5-4 to TRBJ2-3, with D possibly matching TRBD2 (6 bases). The length of the CDR3 is 14 residues. The germline V gene has CDR1 SGHNT and CDR2 YYREEE (reference sequence). V lost 1 base, J lost 4 bases, and 10 bases lay in between. The CDR3 nucleotides read TGTGCCAGCAGCTTGACGGGAGCGGCAGATACGCAGTATTTT. As protein: CASSLTGAADTQYF.

The chain joins TRBV12-2 to TRBJ1-6; the listed D gene, TRBD1, was not tested against the DNA. TRBV12-2 is labeled a pseudogene. This CDR3 is built from 18 residues. CDR3 protein: CASRRDRPFSSYNSPLHF. DNA of the CDR3: TGTGCAAGTCGCCGGGACAGGCCATTTAGCTCCTATAATTCACCCCTCCACTTT.

This chain joins TRBV6-1 and TRBJ1-2; 7 nucleotides agree with TRBD1. The germline CDR1 and CDR2 sequences are MNHNS and SASEGT. The CDR3 is 16 residues long. The V segment lost 2 bases and the J segment 1 base; nucleotides outside the gene matches: 7. CDR3 loop: CASSEIWGQNNYGYTF. The DNA for the CDR3 is TGTGCCAGCAGTGAAATTTGGGGACAGAATAACTATGGCTACACCTTC.

The chain employs TRBV5-5 and TRBJ2-1, with D possibly being TRBD2 (5 bases). Germline V gene sequence: CDR1 SGHKS, CDR2 YYEKEE (reference sequence). This CDR3 has 17 residues. V shed 3 bases and J shed 0 bases, with 16 bases lying between them. The CDR3 DNA reads as TGTGCCAGCAGCTCAGTTCTCACGGGGTTCTCCTACAATGAGCAGTTCTTC. Protein: CASSSVLTGFSYNEQFF.

Here the CDR3 DNA reads TGTGCCAGCAGCCTGCAGACTACAGCTGAGCAGTTCTTC. It yields the protein CASSLQTTAEQFF. The chain is built from TRBV7-2 and TRBJ2-1, with D tentatively TRBD2 (5 bases). This CDR3 is built from 13 residues. CDR1 SGHTA and CDR2 FQGNSA come from the germline V gene. V dropped 5 bases and J dropped 9 bases, with 14 bases sitting between them. The whole variable domain, filled in from reference TRBV7-2 and TRBJ2-1, reads GAGVSQSPSNKVTEKGKDVELRCDPISGHTALYWYRQSLGQGLEFLIYFQGNSAPDKSGLPSDRFSAERTGGSVSTLTIQRTQQEDSAVYLCASSLQTTAEQFFGPGTRLTVL.

This rearrangement joins TRBV6-6 to TRBJ1-5; 10 bases agree with TRBD1. CDR1 is MNHNY, CDR2 SVGAGI, per germline (reference sequence). Trimming removed 6 bases from V and 11 bases from J; junction bases left unmatched: 10. The CDR3 contains 14 residues. The CDR3 reads CASRNPGQGSAQHF. Here the CDR3 DNA reads TGTGCCAGCAGGAATCCGGGACAGGGGTCGGCCCAGCATTTT.

J is TRBJ1-2 and V is TRBV6-1, with D unresolved. Germline CDR1 and CDR2: MNHNS and SASEGT. V lost 6 bases and J lost 1, with 6 bases in between. This CDR3 spans 12 amino acids. Here the CDR3 reads CASSLNNYGYTF. CDR3 sequence (DNA): TGTGCCAGCAGCTTAAATAACTATGGCTACACCTTC.

The V and J genes are TRBV18 and TRBJ2-1; D is unresolved. Per germline, CDR1 KGHSH and CDR2 LQKENI. This CDR3 has 12 residues. The V end lost 3 bases, the J end lost 10 bases, and 10 bases lay between the germline ends. The CDR3 loop is CASSPPVGEQFF. DNA of the CDR3: TGTGCCAGCTCACCGCCGGTGGGGGAGCAGTTCTTC.

The chain is built from TRBV19 and TRBJ2-3; D possibly corresponds to TRBD1 (5 bases). V gave up 5 bases and J gave up 0 bases, with 12 bases separating them. The CDR3 runs to 15 residues. Germline lookup yields CDR1 LNHDA and CDR2 SQIVND (reference sequence). DNA for the CDR3: TGTGCCAGTAGTGCCACAGGACCTAGCACAGATACGCAGTATTTT. Protein: CASSATGPSTDTQYF.

V is TRBV20-1 and J is TRBJ2-3; tentative D call: TRBD1 (5 bases). Deletions cut 3 bases from V and 4 bases from J, with 11 bases between. CDR3 size: 13 residues. CDR1 is DFQATT and CDR2 is SNEGSKA in the germline V gene (reference sequence). The CDR3 region has the DNA TGCAGTGCTAGTCCCCAGGGCGCAGATACGCAGTATTTT. Its protein product is CSASPQGADTQYF.

The chain links TRBV19 to TRBJ2-7, with a weak D call TRBD2 (6 bases). Looked up from germline, CDR1 is LNHDA and CDR2 is SQIVND (reference sequence). Trimming stripped 6 bases from V and 0 bases from J, with 18 bases between. The CDR3 length is 16 residues. In DNA, the CDR3 is TGTGCCAGTAGCCCGACCGGCGGACTAAGCTCCTACGAGCAGTACTTC. Translating it yields CASSPTGGLSSYEQYF.

This chain joins TRBV15 and TRBJ1-2; 7 bases match TRBD1. CDR1 and CDR2 from the germline V gene are LNHNV and YYDKDF (reference sequence). V lost 5 bases to trimming and J lost 2 bases; unmatched junction nucleotides: 2. This CDR3 is 13 amino acids long. The CDR3 loop reads CATSPGQNYGYTF. DNA of the CDR3: TGTGCCACCAGCCCGGGACAGAACTATGGCTACACCTTC.

The J gene is TRBJ2-2, the V gene TRBV19, with D unclear. CDR1 LNHDA and CDR2 SQIVND come from the germline V gene (reference sequence). The CDR3 loop spans 14 amino acids. The ends were cut back, 2 bases at V and 4 bases at J, with 8 bases in the middle. CDR3 protein: CASSIRASTGELFF. The CDR3 DNA follows: TGTGCCAGTAGTATACGGGCGAGCACCGGGGAGCTGTTTTTT. Using reference TRBV19 and TRBJ2-2 for the parts outside the CDR3, the full variable domain is DGGITQSPKYLFRKEGQNVTLSCEQNLNHDAMYWYRQDPGQGLRLIYYSQIVNDFQKGDIAEGYSVSREKKESFPLTVTSAQKNPTAFYLCASSIRASTGELFFGEGSRLTVL.

This clone was picked up one time. The chain has TRBV13 and TRBJ1-3; TRBD1 aligns across 7 bases. V shed 5 bases and J 4 bases; nucleotides not matched to a gene: 8. This CDR3 has 15 residues. Looked up from germline, CDR1 is PRHDT and CDR2 is FYEKMQ (reference sequence). The CDR3 region has the DNA TGTGCCAGCAGCGCCTACAGGGGTGCAGGAAACACCATATATTTT. Amino acids: CASSAYRGAGNTIYF.

This clone has only one observation. The CDR3 DNA reads as TGTGCCAGCAGCTTAACTGGCGGGTCTTACACCGGGGAGCTGTTTTTT. Its translation is CASSLTGGSYTGELFF. The chain employs TRBV7-6 and TRBJ2-2; TRBD2 might be the D (5 bases). CDR1 is SGHVS, CDR2 FNYEAQ, per germline. Trimming removed 2 bases at V and 3 bases at J, with 13 bases between. The CDR3 is made up of 16 amino acids. The full variable domain, in which reference TRBV7-6 and TRBJ2-2 provide the parts outside the CDR3, is GAGVSQSPRYKVTKRGQDVALRCDPISGHVSLYWYRQALGQGPEFLTYFNYEAQQDKSGLPNDRFSAERPEGSISTLTIQRTEQRDSAMYRCASSLTGGSYTGELFFGEGSRLTVL.

The chain couples TRBV24-1 to TRBJ1-2, with a tentative D call TRBD1 (5 bases). The germline V gene has CDR1 KGHDR and CDR2 SFDVKD. The CDR3 covers 13 residues. V lost 5 bases and J 5 bases, leaving 11 bases between the germline ends. Written as DNA, the CDR3 is TGTGCCACCAGTGTAGGGGCCGATTATGGCTACACCTTC. As protein: CATSVGADYGYTF.

The chain joins TRBV18 to TRBJ2-1; D is uncertain. CDR1 and CDR2 (germline): KGHSH, LQKENI. V lost 0 bases and J 3 bases, leaving 3 bases between the germline ends. This CDR3 has 13 amino acids. CDR3 sequence reads: CASSPPRYNEQFF. In DNA, the CDR3 is TGTGCCAGCTCACCACCTCGCTACAATGAGCAGTTCTTC.

The chain is built from TRBV12-3 or TRBV12-4 and TRBJ2-1, with D possibly matching TRBD2 (6 bases). V lost 7 bases and J 10 bases, leaving 17 bases between the germline ends. This CDR3 is built from 13 residues. CDR3 sequence reads: CASNRGWDFEQFF. The CDR3 nucleotides read TGTGCCAGCAACCGCGGGTGGGACTTCGAGCAGTTCTTC.

The V and J genes are TRBV28 and TRBJ2-7; D remains unclear. V was pared by 6 bases and J by 3 bases, with 9 bases between. This CDR3 spans 12 amino acids. Germline assignment: CDR1 MDHEN and CDR2 SYDVKM. CDR3 loop: CASSFQNYEQYF. The CDR3 DNA follows: TGTGCCAGCAGCTTTCAAAACTACGAGCAGTACTTC.

V and J are TRBV12-3 or TRBV12-4 and TRBJ2-1, with 8 positions matching TRBD2. The CDR3 sequence is 13 residues long. J was trimmed by 3 bases and V by 6 bases; bases with no gene match: 1. As DNA, the CDR3 is TGTGCCAGCAGGGGACTAGTCTACAATGAGCAGTTCTTC. Translation: CASRGLVYNEQFF.

The V call is TRBV15, the J call TRBJ2-5; TRBD2 matches at 14 bases. J gave up 5 bases and V 2 bases, and 4 bases lay outside the gene matches. The CDR3 is 16 amino acids. Looked up from germline, CDR1 is LNHNV and CDR2 is YYDKDF (reference sequence). The CDR3 spells CATSRLGLAGVETQYF. DNA of the CDR3: TGTGCCACCAGCAGATTGGGACTAGCGGGAGTGGAGACCCAGTACTTC.

The chain carries TRBV19 and TRBJ1-6, with D hard to call. The CDR3 is 13 residues long. The V and J ends lost 6 bases and 14 bases respectively, with 17 bases between them. Germline V gene data show CDR1 as LNHDA and CDR2 as SQIVND (reference sequence). The DNA of the CDR3 is TGTGCCAGTAGCCAACAAACCCTAGGGACCCTCCACTTT. It yields the protein CASSQQTLGTLHF.